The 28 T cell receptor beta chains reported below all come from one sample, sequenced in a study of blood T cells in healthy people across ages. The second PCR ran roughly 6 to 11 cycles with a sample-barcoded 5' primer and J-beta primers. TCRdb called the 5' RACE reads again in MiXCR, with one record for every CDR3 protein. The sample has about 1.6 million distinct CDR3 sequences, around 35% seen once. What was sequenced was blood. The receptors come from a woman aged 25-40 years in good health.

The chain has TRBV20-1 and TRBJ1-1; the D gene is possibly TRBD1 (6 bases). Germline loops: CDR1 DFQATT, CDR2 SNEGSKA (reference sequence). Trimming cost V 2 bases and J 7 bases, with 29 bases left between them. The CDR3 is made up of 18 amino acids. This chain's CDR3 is CSARLIPSGGLRRGEAFF. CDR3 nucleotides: TGCAGTGCTAGACTTATCCCCTCGGGGGGCCTGCGCAGGGGTGAAGCTTTCTTT.

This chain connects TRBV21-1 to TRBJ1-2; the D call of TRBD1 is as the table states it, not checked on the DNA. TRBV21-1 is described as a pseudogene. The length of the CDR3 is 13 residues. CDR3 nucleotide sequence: TGTGCCAGCAGCAAAATCGGGGGAAATGGCTACACCTTC. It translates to CASSKIGGNGYTF.

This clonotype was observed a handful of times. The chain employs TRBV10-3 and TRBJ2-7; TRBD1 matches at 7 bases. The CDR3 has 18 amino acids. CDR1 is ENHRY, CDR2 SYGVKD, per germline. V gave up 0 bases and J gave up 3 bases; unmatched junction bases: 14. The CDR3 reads CAISESGQTDSYYYEQYF. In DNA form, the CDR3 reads TGTGCCATCAGTGAGTCGGGACAGACAGACTCGTACTACTACGAGCAGTACTTC.

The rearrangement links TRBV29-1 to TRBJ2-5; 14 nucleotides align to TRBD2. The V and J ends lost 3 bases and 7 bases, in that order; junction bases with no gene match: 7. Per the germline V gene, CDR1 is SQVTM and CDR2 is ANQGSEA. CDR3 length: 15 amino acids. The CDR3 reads CSVDFGTSGSMTQYF. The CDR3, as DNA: TGCAGCGTTGACTTTGGGACTAGCGGGAGTATGACCCAGTACTTC.

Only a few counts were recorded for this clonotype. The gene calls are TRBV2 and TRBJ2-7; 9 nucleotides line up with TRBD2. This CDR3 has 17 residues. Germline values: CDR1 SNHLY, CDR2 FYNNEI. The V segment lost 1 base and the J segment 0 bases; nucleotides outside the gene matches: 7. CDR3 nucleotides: TGTGCCAGCAGTGAAGGTGCTAGCGGGGTGTTCTCCTACGAGCAGTACTTC. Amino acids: CASSEGASGVFSYEQYF.

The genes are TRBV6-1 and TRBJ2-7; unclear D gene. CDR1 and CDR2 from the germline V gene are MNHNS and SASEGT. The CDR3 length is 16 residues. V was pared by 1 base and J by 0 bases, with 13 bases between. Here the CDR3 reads CASSEVRTVSSYEQYF. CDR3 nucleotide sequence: TGTGCCAGCAGTGAAGTCCGGACCGTAAGCTCCTACGAGCAGTACTTC.

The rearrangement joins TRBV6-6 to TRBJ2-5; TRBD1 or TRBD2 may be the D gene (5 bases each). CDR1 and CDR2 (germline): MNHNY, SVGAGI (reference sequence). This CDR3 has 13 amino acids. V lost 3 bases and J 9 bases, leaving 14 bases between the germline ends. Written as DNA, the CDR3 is TGTGCCAGCAGTTATGCTGGGACCCTCGCCCAGTACTTC. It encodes CASSYAGTLAQYF.

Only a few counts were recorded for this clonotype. The CDR3 DNA reads as TGCAGTGCTCCGACCAGACACTCCTATGGCTACACCTTC. It codes for CSAPTRHSYGYTF. V is TRBV20-1 and J is TRBJ1-2; D not resolved. The germline gives CDR1 DFQATT, CDR2 SNEGSKA (reference sequence). This CDR3 spans 13 amino acids. V was clipped by 5 bases and J by 4 bases, with 14 bases between them.

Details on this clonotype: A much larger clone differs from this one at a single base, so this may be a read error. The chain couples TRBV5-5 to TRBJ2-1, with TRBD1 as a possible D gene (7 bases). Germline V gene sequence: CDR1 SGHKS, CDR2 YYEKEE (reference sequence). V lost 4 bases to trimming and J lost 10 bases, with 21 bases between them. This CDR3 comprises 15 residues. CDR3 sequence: CASSPGQEGPYEQFF. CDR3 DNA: TGTGCCAGCAGCCCAGGACAGGAGGGACCCTACGAGCAGTTCTTC.

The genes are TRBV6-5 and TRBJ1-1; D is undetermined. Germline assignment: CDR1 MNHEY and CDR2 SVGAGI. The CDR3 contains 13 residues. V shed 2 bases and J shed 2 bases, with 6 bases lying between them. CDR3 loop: CASSYKRNTEAFF. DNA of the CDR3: TGTGCCAGCAGTTACAAACGTAACACTGAAGCTTTCTTT.

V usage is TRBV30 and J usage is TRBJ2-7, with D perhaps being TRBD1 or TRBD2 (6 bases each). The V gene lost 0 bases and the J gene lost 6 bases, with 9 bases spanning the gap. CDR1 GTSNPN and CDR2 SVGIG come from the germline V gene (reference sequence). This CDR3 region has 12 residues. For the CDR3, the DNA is TGTGCCTGGAGTGTAGGGGGGTTCGAGCAGTACTTC. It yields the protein CAWSVGGFEQYF. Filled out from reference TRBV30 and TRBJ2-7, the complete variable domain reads SQTIHQWPATLVQPVGSPLSLECTVEGTSNPNLYWYRQAAGRGLQLLFYSVGIGQISSEVPQNLSASRPQDRQFILSSKKLLLSDSGFYLCAWSVGGFEQYFGPGTRLTVT.

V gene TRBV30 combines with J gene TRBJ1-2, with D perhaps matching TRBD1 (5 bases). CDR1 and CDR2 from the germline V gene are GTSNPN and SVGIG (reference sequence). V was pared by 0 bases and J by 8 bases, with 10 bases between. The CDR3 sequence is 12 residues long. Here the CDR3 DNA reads TGTGCCTGGAGTGTACAGGTGGAGGGCTACACCTTC. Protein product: CAWSVQVEGYTF.

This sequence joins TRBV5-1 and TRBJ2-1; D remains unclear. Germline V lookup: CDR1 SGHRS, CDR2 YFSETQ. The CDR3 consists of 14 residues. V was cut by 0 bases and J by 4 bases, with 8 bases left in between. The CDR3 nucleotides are TGCGCCAGCAGCTTGGGACACCAATACAATGAGCAGTTCTTC. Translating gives CASSLGHQYNEQFF. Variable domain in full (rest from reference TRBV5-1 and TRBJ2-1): KAGVTQTPRYLIKTRGQQVTLSCSPISGHRSVSWYQQTPGQGLQFLFEYFSETQRNKGNFPGRFSGRQFSNSRSEMNVSTLELGDSALYLCASSLGHQYNEQFFGPGTRLTVL.

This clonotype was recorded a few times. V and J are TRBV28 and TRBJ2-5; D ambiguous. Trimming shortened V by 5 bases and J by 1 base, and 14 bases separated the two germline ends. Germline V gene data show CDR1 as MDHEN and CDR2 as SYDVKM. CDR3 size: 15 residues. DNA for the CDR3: TGTGCCAGCAGTCTCGTTCCGGACGGCCAAGAGACCCAGTACTTC. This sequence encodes CASSLVPDGQETQYF.

The CDR3 bases are TGCGCCAGCACCTTTGGGGATAATCGATCACCCCTCCACTTT. This codes for CASTFGDNRSPLHF. V gene TRBV5-1 combines with J gene TRBJ1-6; D uncertain. Germline-derived CDR1 and CDR2 are SGHRS and YFSETQ. This CDR3 region has 14 residues. V shed 6 bases and J shed 10 bases, with 17 bases lying between them. Based on the CDR3 plus reference TRBV5-1 and TRBJ1-6, the full variable domain is KAGVTQTPRYLIKTRGQQVTLSCSPISGHRSVSWYQQTPGQGLQFLFEYFSETQRNKGNFPGRFSGRQFSNSRSEMNVSTLELGDSALYLCASTFGDNRSPLHFGNGTRLTVT.

For the CDR3, the DNA is TGTGCCAGCAGCTCCCAGGGGAAGCGGCAGTTCTTC. Translation gives CASSSQGKRQFF. The chain uses TRBV7-3 and TRBJ2-1, with D maybe TRBD1 (6 bases). The V gene's germline CDR1 is SGHTA and CDR2 FQGTGA. Trimming removed 4 bases at V and 12 bases at J, with 13 bases between. This CDR3 has 12 residues.

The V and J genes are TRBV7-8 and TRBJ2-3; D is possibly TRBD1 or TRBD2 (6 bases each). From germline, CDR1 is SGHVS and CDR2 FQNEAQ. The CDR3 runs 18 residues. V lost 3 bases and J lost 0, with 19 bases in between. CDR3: CASSFFFPRGRSTDTQYF. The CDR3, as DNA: TGTGCCAGCAGCTTCTTCTTCCCTCGGGGGCGTAGCACAGATACGCAGTATTTT.

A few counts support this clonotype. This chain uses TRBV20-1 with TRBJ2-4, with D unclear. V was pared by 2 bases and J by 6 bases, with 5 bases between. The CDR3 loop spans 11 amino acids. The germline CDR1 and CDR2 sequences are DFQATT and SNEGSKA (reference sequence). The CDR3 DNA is TGCAGTGCTAGATCCGGAAACATTCAGTACTTC. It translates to CSARSGNIQYF.

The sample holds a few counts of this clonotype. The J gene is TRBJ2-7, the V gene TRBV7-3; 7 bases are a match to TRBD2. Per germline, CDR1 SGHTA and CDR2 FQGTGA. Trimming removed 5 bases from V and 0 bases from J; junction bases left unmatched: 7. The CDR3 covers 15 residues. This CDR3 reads CASSVRGGSSYEQYF. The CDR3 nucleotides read TGTGCCAGCAGCGTCCGCGGCGGGAGCTCCTACGAGCAGTACTTC. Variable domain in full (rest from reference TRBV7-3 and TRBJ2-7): GAGVSQTPSNKVTEKGKYVELRCDPISGHTALYWYRQSLGQGPEFLIYFQGTGAADDSGLPNDRFFAVRPEGSVSTLKIQRTERGDSAVYLCASSVRGGSSYEQYFGPGTRLTVT.

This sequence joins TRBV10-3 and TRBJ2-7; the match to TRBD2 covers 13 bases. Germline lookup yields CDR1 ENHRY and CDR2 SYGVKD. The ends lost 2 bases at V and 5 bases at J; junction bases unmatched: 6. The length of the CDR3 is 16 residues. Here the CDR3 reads CAISEPGLAGENEQYF. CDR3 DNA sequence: TGTGCCATCAGTGAGCCCGGACTAGCGGGAGAGAACGAGCAGTACTTC.

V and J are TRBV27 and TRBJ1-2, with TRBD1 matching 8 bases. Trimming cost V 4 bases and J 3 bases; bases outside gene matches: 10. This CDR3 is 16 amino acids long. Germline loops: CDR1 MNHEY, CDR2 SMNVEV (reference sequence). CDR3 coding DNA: TGTGCCAGCAGTTCACTAGCCGGACAGGGCGACTATGGCTACACCTTC. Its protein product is CASSSLAGQGDYGYTF.

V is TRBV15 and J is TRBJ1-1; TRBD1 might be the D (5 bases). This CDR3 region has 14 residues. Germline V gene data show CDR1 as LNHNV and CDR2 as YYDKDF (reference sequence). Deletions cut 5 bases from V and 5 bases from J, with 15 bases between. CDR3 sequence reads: CATSAGTARTEAFF. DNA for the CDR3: TGTGCCACCAGCGCCGGGACGGCGAGGACTGAAGCTTTCTTT. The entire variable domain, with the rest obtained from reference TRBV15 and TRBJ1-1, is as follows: DAMVIQNPRYQVTQFGKPVTLSCSQTLNHNVMYWYQQKSSQAPKLLFHYYDKDFNNEADTPDNFQSRRPNTSFCFLDIRSPGLGDTAMYLCATSAGTARTEAFFGQGTRLTVV.

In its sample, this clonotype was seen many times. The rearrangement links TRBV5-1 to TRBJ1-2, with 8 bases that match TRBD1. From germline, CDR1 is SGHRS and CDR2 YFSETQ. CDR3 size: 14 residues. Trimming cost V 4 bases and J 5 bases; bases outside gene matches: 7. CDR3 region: CASSPGQGRYGYTF. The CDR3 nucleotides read TGCGCCAGCAGCCCCGGACAGGGCCGATATGGCTACACCTTC.

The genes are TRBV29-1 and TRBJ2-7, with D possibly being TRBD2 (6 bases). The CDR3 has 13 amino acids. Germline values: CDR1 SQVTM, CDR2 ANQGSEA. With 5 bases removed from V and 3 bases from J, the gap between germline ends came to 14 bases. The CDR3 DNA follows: TGCAGCGTTCTCTTGGCGGGACGCTACGAGCAGTACTTC. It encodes CSVLLAGRYEQYF.

The CDR3 region is CASSADRVGGYTF. The CDR3 DNA follows: TGTGCCAGCAGCGCGGACAGGGTGGGGGGCTACACCTTC. The chain is built from TRBV7-2 and TRBJ1-2; TRBD1 agrees at 8 bases. Per germline, CDR1 SGHTA and CDR2 FQGNSA. The CDR3 sequence is 13 residues long. J gave up 8 bases and V 5 bases, and 7 bases lay outside the gene matches.

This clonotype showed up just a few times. The CDR3 sequence: CASSLAPGPYNEQFF. The CDR3 DNA reads TGCGCCAGCAGCTTGGCCCCGGGTCCCTACAATGAGCAGTTCTTC. The chain joins TRBV5-1 to TRBJ2-1, with D hard to call. The CDR3 extends over 15 amino acids. With 0 bases removed from V and 2 bases from J, the gap between germline ends came to 9 bases. CDR1 SGHRS and CDR2 YFSETQ come from the germline V gene. Looking up the rest from reference TRBV5-1 and TRBJ2-1 gives the full variable domain: KAGVTQTPRYLIKTRGQQVTLSCSPISGHRSVSWYQQTPGQGLQFLFEYFSETQRNKGNFPGRFSGRQFSNSRSEMNVSTLELGDSALYLCASSLAPGPYNEQFFGPGTRLTVL.

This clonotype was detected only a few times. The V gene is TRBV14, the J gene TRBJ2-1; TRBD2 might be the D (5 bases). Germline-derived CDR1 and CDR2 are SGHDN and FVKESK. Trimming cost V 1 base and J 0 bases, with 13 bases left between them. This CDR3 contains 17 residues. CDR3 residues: CASSQAPGRSSYNEQFF. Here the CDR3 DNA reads TGTGCCAGCAGCCAAGCGCCGGGAAGGAGCTCCTACAATGAGCAGTTCTTC.

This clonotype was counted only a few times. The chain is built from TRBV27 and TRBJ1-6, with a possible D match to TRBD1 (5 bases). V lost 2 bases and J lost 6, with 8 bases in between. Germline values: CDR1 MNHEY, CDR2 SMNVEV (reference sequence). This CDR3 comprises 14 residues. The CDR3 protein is CASSLGAVNSPLHF. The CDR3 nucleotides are TGTGCCAGCAGTTTAGGGGCAGTTAATTCACCCCTCCACTTT.